This TCR beta chain is from a study of blood T cell repertoires in COVID-19. In germline, CDR1 is SGHRS, CDR2 YFSETQ. V lost 4 bases and J 3 bases, leaving 14 bases between the germline ends. The CDR3 has 14 residues. Repertoires were generated with immunoSEQ multiplex PCR, while TCRdb's copy carries only in-frame clones and drops some. The data contain around 130,000 clones, 65% to 90% of them singletons. What was sequenced was peripheral blood. This TCR was recovered from a man aged 45-60 years with acute or convalescent COVID-19. This chain uses TRBV5-1 with TRBJ2-7, with a tentative D call TRBD1 (6 bases). The CDR3 DNA is TGCGCCAGCAGCCCTACAGGGAATAACTACGAGCAGTACTTC. Amino acid sequence: CASSPTGNNYEQYF. Complete variable domain (other parts from reference TRBV5-1 and TRBJ2-7): KAGVTQTPRYLIKTRGQQVTLSCSPISGHRSVSWYQQTPGQGLQFLFEYFSETQRNKGNFPGRFSGRQFSNSRSEMNVSTLELGDSALYLCASSPTGNNYEQYFGPGTRLTVT.